The 15 T cell receptor beta chains given below trace back to one sample, sequenced in a study of blood T cell repertoires in COVID-19. Repertoires were generated with immunoSEQ multiplex PCR, while TCRdb's copy carries only in-frame clones and drops some. The data show some 80,000 clones, roughly 87% seen once. Sequenced: peripheral blood. These receptors came from a woman between 50 and 59 years old with active or convalescent COVID-19.

This clone was counted once. The chain is built from TRBV3-1 (or the pseudogene TRBV3-2) and TRBJ2-4; a weak D match, TRBD2 (5 bases). Germline V CDR1 and CDR2: LGHDT, YNNKEL (reference sequence). This CDR3 has 13 amino acids. V lost 4 bases and J 7 bases, leaving 11 bases between the germline ends. CDR3 coding DNA: TGTGCCAGCAGCCCCCGAGGGATGAACATTCAGTACTTC. Translated, it gives CASSPRGMNIQYF.

The chain combines TRBV27 with TRBJ2-5, with 8 bases matching TRBD1. V shed 2 bases, J shed 7 bases, and the junction held 9 bases outside the gene matches. The CDR3 totals 15 residues. Per germline, CDR1 MNHEY and CDR2 SMNVEV (reference sequence). This CDR3 is CASSLRAGGRGTQYF. The CDR3, as DNA: TGTGCCAGCAGTTTACGGGCAGGGGGCAGGGGGACCCAGTACTTC.

V gene TRBV7-2 combines with J gene TRBJ2-2; no reliable D call. Per germline, CDR1 SGHTA and CDR2 FQGNSA. The CDR3 runs 13 residues. Trimming stripped 1 base from V and 6 bases from J, with 6 bases between. The CDR3 region is CASSLVEPGELFF. The CDR3 DNA reads TGTGCCAGCAGCTTAGTAGAGCCCGGGGAGCTGTTTTTT.

The chain is built from TRBV11-2 and TRBJ2-1; possibly TRBD2 for D (6 bases). CDR3 length: 16 amino acids. Trimming pared 5 bases from V and 9 bases from J, leaving 23 bases between. The V gene's germline CDR1 is SGHAT and CDR2 FQNNGV. As DNA, the CDR3 is TGTGCCAGCAGCCTCCAATTAGCGGCGGTGGGCGGTGAGCAGTTCTTC. Translation gives CASSLQLAAVGGEQFF.

The count of this clone is one. The gene calls are TRBV19 and TRBJ1-2; tentatively, D is TRBD1 (6 bases). CDR3 length: 17 amino acids. Germline V lookup: CDR1 LNHDA, CDR2 SQIVND (reference sequence). V was cut by 3 bases and J by 8 bases, with 25 bases left in between. CDR3 protein: CASSMARGNLLIGGYTF. The CDR3 bases are TGTGCCAGTAGTATGGCCAGGGGAAATCTCCTTATAGGGGGCTACACCTTC.

The rearrangement uses TRBV30 and TRBJ1-2; D possibly corresponds to TRBD1 (5 bases). Germline lookup yields CDR1 GTSNPN and CDR2 SVGIG (reference sequence). Trimming took off 4 bases at V and 5 bases at J, with 23 bases between the two ends. The CDR3 is 16 residues long. The DNA of the CDR3 is TGTGCCTGGATATTGGCCCCCTTGGGGGGTAGGTATGGCTACACCTTC. Protein product: CAWILAPLGGRYGYTF.

The V and J genes are TRBV30 and TRBJ1-4; D ambiguous. V was cut by 0 bases and J by 4 bases, with 9 bases left in between. The CDR3 has 14 amino acids. Per the germline V gene, CDR1 is GTSNPN and CDR2 is SVGIG (reference sequence). The CDR3 bases are TGTGCCTGGAGTGTTAGCCGTATTAATGAAAAACTGTTTTTT. This gives the protein CAWSVSRINEKLFF.

This rearrangement joins TRBV4-2 to TRBJ2-7; 7 bases are shared with TRBD2. The CDR3 extends over 14 amino acids. V lost 0 bases, J lost 4 bases, and 3 bases stayed unmatched. From germline, CDR1 is LGHNA and CDR2 YNFKEQ. The CDR3 sequence: CASSQDGGTYEQYF. CDR3 nucleotide sequence: TGTGCCAGCAGCCAAGACGGGGGGACGTACGAGCAGTACTTC.

The chain recombines TRBV9 with TRBJ2-1; 8 nucleotides match TRBD1. Germline CDR1 reads SGDLS; CDR2 reads YYNGEE. CDR3 length: 13 amino acids. J was trimmed by 7 bases and V by 7 bases; bases with no gene match: 7. The CDR3, as DNA: TGTGCCAGCGGTCAGGGGGCCTGGAATGAGCAGTTCTTC. Amino acids: CASGQGAWNEQFF.

J is TRBJ1-2 and V is TRBV2; 9 nucleotides agree with TRBD1. Germline CDR1 is SNHLY and CDR2 is FYNNEI. This CDR3 is 13 amino acids long. V lost 7 bases to trimming and J lost 3 bases; unmatched junction nucleotides: 3. Here the CDR3 reads CASTWTGDYGYTF. CDR3 nucleotide sequence: TGTGCCAGCACCTGGACAGGGGACTATGGCTACACCTTC. The variable domain in full, with the rest retrieved from reference TRBV2 and TRBJ1-2, is EPEVTQTPSHQVTQMGQEVILRCVPISNHLYFYWYRQILGQKVEFLVSFYNNEISEKSEIFDDQFSVERPDGSNFTLKIRSTKLEDSAMYFCASTWTGDYGYTFGSGTRLTVV.

The V gene is TRBV9, the J gene TRBJ1-4; no reliable D call. The CDR3 totals 15 residues. V was clipped by 4 bases and J by 2 bases, with 12 bases between them. Per germline, CDR1 SGDLS and CDR2 YYNGEE. The CDR3 DNA sequence: TGTGCCAGCAGCCGGGGAGGGAACACTAATGAAAAACTGTTTTTT. This sequence encodes CASSRGGNTNEKLFF.

The rearrangement joins TRBV10-3 to TRBJ1-5; TRBD1 matches at 10 bases. Germline V lookup: CDR1 ENHRY, CDR2 SYGVKD. The CDR3 extends over 14 amino acids. After removal of 4 bases from V and 5 bases from J, the junction contained 2 bases not matched to a gene. The CDR3 DNA reads as TGTGCCATCAGTGGACAGGGGGCGGATCAGCCCCAGCATTTT. It is translated as CAISGQGADQPQHF.

The chain joins TRBV9 to TRBJ2-7; 12 nucleotides align to TRBD2. The CDR3 consists of 14 residues. Unmatched junction bases numbered 6, after V lost 7 bases and J lost 4 bases. The germline V gene has CDR1 SGDLS and CDR2 YYNGEE. CDR3 loop: CASSPGTSGYEQYF. The CDR3 region has the DNA TGTGCCAGCTCCCCCGGGACTAGCGGGTACGAGCAGTACTTC.

The rearrangement links TRBV7-3 to TRBJ2-5; weak D call: TRBD2 (7 bases). CDR1 and CDR2 (germline): SGHTA, FQGTGA. Trimming took off 5 bases at V and 8 bases at J, with 18 bases between the two ends. The CDR3 totals 14 residues. For the CDR3, the DNA is TGTGCCAGCAGCCCCCACGGTGGGGGGGGCACCCAGTACTTC. It translates to CASSPHGGGGTQYF.

V is TRBV20-1 and J is TRBJ2-4; D uncertain. Trimming took 3 bases from V and 0 from J, leaving 15 bases between them. The germline gives CDR1 DFQATT, CDR2 SNEGSKA (reference sequence). The CDR3 is 16 amino acids. The chain's CDR3 is CSASPRQGLAKNIQYF. In nucleotides, the CDR3 is TGCAGTGCTAGTCCACGACAAGGTTTAGCCAAAAACATTCAGTACTTC.